This T cell receptor (beta chain) came from a study of T cell responses to AZD1222 COVID-19 vaccine (dated by TCRdb to the early 2020s). At the level of the whole study: Because spike-specific TCR depth and breadth did not differ between the two schedules, AZD1222 recipients who got a second dose at roughly 4 weeks were pooled with those who got a second dose at roughly 12 weeks. A total of around 240 trial participants underwent TCR sequencing, of whom 207 had received two doses of AZD1222 and about 25 had received two doses of the MenACWY control vaccine. Enrollment into the trials was organized by age into subgroups of 18-55, 56-69 and 70-plus years, and those subgroups contained roughly 140, 27 and 60 TCR-sequenced participants, respectively.

Regarding this clone: Its antigen target is currently unknown. No qualities accompany the bases; no much larger clone lies one base away.

The label giving this sample's time point can be read as: baseline before first vaccination. The vaccinee samples were drawn from two UK trials, COV001 and COV002, one of which was a single-blind randomized controlled phase 2/3 trial testing AZD1222 (ChAdOx1 nCoV-19) in healthy adults. For TCRbeta chain sequencing, PBMC samples were collected from trial participants at day 0 and at day 28 after the second dose. The CDR3 regions of human TCRbeta chains were subjected to immunosequencing. The original methods were these. Repertoire TCRs were matched against a reference library of SARS-CoV-2-specific TCRs generated with the MIRA antigen-specificity platform. Breadth was defined as the fraction of unique TCRs that were SARS-CoV-2-associated, and depth was defined as the fraction of total T cells that were SARS-CoV-2-associated. Using the MIRA data, each spike-specific TCR was mapped to the spike region that the TCR reacts to and placed in a CD4 or CD8 class. Log10-transformed breadth and depth values were compared by one-way ANOVA with Sidak's multiple comparisons tests. TCRdb's version of the immuneACCESS table is confined to in-frame rearrangements and falls short of the full clone set. An unresolved V gene accounts for under half of the shortfall where checked; the remainder is of unknown origin. For V, J and clone size, that table is used; D and trimming come from the DNA. For this sample there are about 83,000 clones; 75% to 90% appear just once. Just over 30% of the sample lies in the top ten.

CDR1 and CDR2 are drawn from the germline V gene: ENHRY, SYGVKD. Relative to germline, V is 6 bases shorter and J is 5 bases shorter, with 13 bases between their ends. The CDR3 covers 13 residues, taking in both the cysteine and the phenylalanine. Just the 39-base CDR3 DNA is kept, in frame starting at base 1. Broader findings and caveats from the paper: CD4 TCRs associated with the vaccine covered the entire spike protein, and the dominant responses were in regions 160-218 and 743-854. Most participants were white British and females outnumbered males, and the authors suggested that clonal diversity may have been underestimated. No day 14 peak-response samples were available, so repertoires were characterized only after the peak T cell response. After two AZD1222 doses, spike-specific TCR breadth and depth were significantly higher than at day 0 and than in MenACWY recipients. The 56-69-year group was small, and its depth increase did not reach significance, likely because of low power. Reportedly, almost half of the unique spike-specific TCRs recognized epitopes lying outside the regions that are mutated in the B.1.351 and B.1.1.7 variants. Conclusions about previously exposed vaccinees were limited because only a handful of AZD1222 recipients were SARS-CoV-2 seropositive at baseline.

Sequences were derived from peripheral blood, sampled on day 0 of AZD1222 vaccination. The TCR sequence derives from an adult in good health. The sequence is built from TRBV10-3 and TRBJ1-1; TRBD1 is a weak D gene call, 5 bases matching. In nucleotides, the sequence is TGTGCCATCAGCGAAGACAGAGGAACTGAAGCTTTCTTT. It translates as CAISEDRGTEAFF.